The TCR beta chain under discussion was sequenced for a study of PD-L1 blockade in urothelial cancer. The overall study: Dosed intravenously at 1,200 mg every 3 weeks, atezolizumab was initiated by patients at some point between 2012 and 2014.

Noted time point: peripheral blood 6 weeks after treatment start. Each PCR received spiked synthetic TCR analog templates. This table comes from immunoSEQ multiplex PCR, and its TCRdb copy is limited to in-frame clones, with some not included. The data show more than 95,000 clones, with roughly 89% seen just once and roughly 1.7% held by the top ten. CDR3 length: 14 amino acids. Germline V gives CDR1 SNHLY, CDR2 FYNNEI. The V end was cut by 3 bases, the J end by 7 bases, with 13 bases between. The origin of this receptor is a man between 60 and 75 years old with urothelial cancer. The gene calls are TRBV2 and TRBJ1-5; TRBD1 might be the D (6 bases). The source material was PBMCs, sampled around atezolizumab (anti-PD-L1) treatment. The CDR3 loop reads CASSERGLIQPQHF. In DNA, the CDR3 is TGTGCCAGCAGTGAGCGGGGGCTTATACAGCCCCAGCATTTT.